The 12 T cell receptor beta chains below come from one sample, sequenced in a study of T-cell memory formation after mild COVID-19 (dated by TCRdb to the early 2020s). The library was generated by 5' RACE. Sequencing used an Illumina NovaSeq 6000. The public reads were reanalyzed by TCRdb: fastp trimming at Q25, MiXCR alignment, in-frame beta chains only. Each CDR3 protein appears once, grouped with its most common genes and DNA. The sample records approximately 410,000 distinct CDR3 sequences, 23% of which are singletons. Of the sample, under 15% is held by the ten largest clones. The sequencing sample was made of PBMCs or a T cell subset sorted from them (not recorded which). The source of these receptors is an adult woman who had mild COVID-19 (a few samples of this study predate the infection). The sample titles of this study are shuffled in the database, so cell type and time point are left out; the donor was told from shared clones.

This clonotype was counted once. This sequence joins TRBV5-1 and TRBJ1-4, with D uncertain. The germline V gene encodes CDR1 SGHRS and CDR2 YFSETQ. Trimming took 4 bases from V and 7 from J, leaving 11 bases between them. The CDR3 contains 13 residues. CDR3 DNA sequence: TGCGCCAGCAGCCCGCTTCCTAGTGAAAAACTGTTTTTT. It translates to CASSPLPSEKLFF.

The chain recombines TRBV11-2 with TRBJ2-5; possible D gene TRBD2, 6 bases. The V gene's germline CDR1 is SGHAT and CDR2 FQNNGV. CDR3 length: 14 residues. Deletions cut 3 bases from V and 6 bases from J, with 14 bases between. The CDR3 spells CASSFGTGEKTQYF. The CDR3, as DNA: TGTGCCAGCAGCTTTGGAACGGGGGAAAAGACCCAGTACTTC.

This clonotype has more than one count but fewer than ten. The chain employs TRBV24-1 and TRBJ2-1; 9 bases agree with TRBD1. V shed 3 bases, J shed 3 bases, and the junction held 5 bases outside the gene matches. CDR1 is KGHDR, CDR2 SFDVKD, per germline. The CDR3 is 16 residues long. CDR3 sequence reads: CATSDQDRGSYNEQFF. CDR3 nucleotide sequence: TGTGCCACCAGTGATCAGGACAGGGGCAGCTACAATGAGCAGTTCTTC.

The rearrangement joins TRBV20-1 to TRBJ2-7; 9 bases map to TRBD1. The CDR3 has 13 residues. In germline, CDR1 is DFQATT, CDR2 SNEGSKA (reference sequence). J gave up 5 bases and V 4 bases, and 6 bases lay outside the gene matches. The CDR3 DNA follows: TGCAGTGCTACACAGGGGGCGAGGAACGAGCAGTACTTC. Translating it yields CSATQGARNEQYF.

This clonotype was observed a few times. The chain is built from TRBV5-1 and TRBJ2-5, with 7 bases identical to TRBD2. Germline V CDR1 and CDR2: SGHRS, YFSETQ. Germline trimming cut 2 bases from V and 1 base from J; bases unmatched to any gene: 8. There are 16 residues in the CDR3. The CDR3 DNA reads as TGCGCCAGCAGCTTCTGGCCAGCGGGGTCCCAAGAGACCCAGTACTTC. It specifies CASSFWPAGSQETQYF. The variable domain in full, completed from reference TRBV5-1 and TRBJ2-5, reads KAGVTQTPRYLIKTRGQQVTLSCSPISGHRSVSWYQQTPGQGLQFLFEYFSETQRNKGNFPGRFSGRQFSNSRSEMNVSTLELGDSALYLCASSFWPAGSQETQYFGPGTRLLVL.

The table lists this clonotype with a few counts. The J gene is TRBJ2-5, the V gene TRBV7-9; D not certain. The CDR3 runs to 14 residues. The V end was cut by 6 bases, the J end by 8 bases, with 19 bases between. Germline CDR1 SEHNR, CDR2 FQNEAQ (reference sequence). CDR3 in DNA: TGTGCCAGCAGTCCCACGGACCTCCTCTCCACCCAGTACTTC. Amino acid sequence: CASSPTDLLSTQYF.

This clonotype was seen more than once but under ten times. Here the CDR3 DNA reads TGTGCCAGCAGGGGGGACAGGGTGAACACCGGGGAGCTGTTTTTT. It codes for CASRGDRVNTGELFF. The rearrangement joins TRBV2 to TRBJ2-2; TRBD1 agrees at 9 bases. The CDR3 totals 15 residues. The J segment lost 1 base and the V segment lost 6 bases, leaving 3 bases of the junction unmatched. Germline-derived CDR1 and CDR2 are SNHLY and FYNNEI.

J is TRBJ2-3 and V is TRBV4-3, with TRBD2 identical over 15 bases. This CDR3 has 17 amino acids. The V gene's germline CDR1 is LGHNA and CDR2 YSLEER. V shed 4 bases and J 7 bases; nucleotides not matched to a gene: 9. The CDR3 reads CASSPGTSGRFLNTQYF. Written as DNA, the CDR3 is TGCGCCAGCAGCCCCGGGACTAGCGGGAGGTTTTTAAATACGCAGTATTTT.

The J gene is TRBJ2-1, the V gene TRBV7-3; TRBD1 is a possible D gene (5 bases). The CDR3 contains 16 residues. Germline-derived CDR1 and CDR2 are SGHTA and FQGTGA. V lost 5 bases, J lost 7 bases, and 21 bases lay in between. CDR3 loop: CASSPTSLTKGNEQFF. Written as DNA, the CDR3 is TGTGCCAGCAGCCCAACGAGTCTAACCAAGGGGAATGAGCAGTTCTTC.

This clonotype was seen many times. The CDR3 coding sequence is TGCGCCAGCCGTCCGACTAAAGGACAGGATTATGTCGCTGGGGCCAACGTCCTGACTTTC. The encoded protein is CASRPTKGQDYVAGANVLTF. This chain uses TRBV23-1 with TRBJ2-6; 7 bases fit TRBD1. TRBV23-1 is reported as an ORF; its role is uncertain. Losses at the gene ends were 8 bases for V and 2 bases for J; bases not matched to a gene: 21. This CDR3 comprises 20 residues.

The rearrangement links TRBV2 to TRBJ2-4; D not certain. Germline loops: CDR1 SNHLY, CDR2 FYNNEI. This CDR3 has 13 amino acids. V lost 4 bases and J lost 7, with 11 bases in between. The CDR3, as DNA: TGTGCCAGCAGTGGGCCATTGGTTAACATTCAGTACTTC. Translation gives CASSGPLVNIQYF.

CDR3 DNA: TGTGCCAGCAGGGGACTAGCGCACCCCGGGGAGCTGTTTTTT. Translated, it gives CASRGLAHPGELFF. This rearrangement joins TRBV7-9 to TRBJ2-2, with 10 bases identical to TRBD2. The CDR3 is 14 amino acids. Germline V gene sequence: CDR1 SEHNR, CDR2 FQNEAQ (reference sequence). V dropped 6 bases and J dropped 6; count of bases not matched to a gene: 4.